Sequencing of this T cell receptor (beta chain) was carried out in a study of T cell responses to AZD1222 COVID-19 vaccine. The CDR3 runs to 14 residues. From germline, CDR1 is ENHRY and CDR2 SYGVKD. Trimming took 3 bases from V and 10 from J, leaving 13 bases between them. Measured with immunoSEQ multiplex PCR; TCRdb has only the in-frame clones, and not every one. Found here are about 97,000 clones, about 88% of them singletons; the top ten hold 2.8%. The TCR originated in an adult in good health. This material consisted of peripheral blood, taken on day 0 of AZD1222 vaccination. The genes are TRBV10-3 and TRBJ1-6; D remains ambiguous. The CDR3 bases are TGTGCCATCAGTGATATGGGAGGGAACTCACCCCTCCACTTT. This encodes CAISDMGGNSPLHF.